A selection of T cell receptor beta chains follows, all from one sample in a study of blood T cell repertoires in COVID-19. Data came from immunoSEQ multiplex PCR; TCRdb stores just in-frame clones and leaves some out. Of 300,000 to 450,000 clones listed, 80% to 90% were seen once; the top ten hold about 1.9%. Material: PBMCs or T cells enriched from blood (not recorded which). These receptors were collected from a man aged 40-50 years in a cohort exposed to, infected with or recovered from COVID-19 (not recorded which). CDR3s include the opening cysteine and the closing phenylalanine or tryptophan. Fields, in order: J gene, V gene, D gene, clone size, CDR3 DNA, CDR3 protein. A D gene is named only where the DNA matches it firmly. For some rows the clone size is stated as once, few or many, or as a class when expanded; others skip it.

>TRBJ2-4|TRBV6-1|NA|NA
TGTGCCAGCAGTGAATGGAGTCAGGGGTGGAAAAACATTCAGTACTTC
CASSEWSQGWKNIQYF
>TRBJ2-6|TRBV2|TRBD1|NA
TGTGCCAGCAGTCACAGGGGCCCTGGGGCCAACGTCCTGACTTTC
CASSHRGPGANVLTF
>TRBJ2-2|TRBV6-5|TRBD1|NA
TGTGCCAGCAGTCCCCGACAGGGTAACACCGGGGAGCTGTTTTTT
CASSPRQGNTGELFF
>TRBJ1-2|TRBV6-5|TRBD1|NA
TGTGCCAGCAGGAAATCCGGGACAGATGGCTACACCTTC
CASRKSGTDGYTF
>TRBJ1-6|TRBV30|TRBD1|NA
TGTGCCTGGAGCAGGACAGGGAATAATTCACCCCTCCACTTT
CAWSRTGNNSPLHF
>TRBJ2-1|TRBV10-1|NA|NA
TGCGCCAGCAGTGATGAGACTAAAAACAATGAGCAGTTCTTC
CASSDETKNNEQFF
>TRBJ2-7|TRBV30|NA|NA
TGTGCCCTGACGAGCGGCGCCTACGAGCAGTACTTC
CALTSGAYEQYF
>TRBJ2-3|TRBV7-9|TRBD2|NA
TGTGCCAGCAGCTTAGTTTCTAGCGGATTCACAGATACGCAGTATTTT
CASSLVSSGFTDTQYF
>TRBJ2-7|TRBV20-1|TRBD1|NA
TGCAGTGCTAGTCCCGGGACAGGGGGTTCCTACGAGCAGTACTTC
CSASPGTGGSYEQYF
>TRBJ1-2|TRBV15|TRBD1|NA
TGTGCCACCAGCGACCGGGACAGGGGAAACTATGGCTACACCTTC
CATSDRDRGNYGYTF
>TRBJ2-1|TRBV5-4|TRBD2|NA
TGTGCCAGCAGCTTGGCGGTTAGCGGGAGTTCCAATGAGCAGTTCTTC
CASSLAVSGSSNEQFF
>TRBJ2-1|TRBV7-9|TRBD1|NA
TGTGCCAGCAGCTCTCGGCAGGGACAGGGGATTTATGAGCAGTTCTTC
CASSSRQGQGIYEQFF
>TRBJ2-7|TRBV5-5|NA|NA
TGTGCCAGCAGCTTGGCCCCGACAATCTACGAGCAGTACTTC
CASSLAPTIYEQYF
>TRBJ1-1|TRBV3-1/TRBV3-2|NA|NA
TGTGCCAGCAGCCAACGGGGGGGGTACACTGAAGCTTTCTTT
CASSQRGGYTEAFF
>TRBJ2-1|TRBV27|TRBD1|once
TGTGCCAGCAGGTGGGACAGGGTGGCCTACAATGAGCAGTTCTTC
CASRWDRVAYNEQFF
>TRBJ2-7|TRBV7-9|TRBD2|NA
TGTGCCAGCAGCTTAGAACTAGCGGGAGCCTACGAGCAGTACTTC
CASSLELAGAYEQYF
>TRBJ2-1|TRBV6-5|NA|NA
TGTGCCAGCAGCGCCAACACAGGGCTCTACAATGAGCAGTTCTTC
CASSANTGLYNEQFF
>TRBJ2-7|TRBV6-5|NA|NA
TGTGCCAGCAGTACCCGCGGAGACGAGCAGTACTTC
CASSTRGDEQYF
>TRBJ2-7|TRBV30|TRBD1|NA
TGTGCCTGGAGTGTAAAAGGGGGCACCTACGAGCAGTACTTC
CAWSVKGGTYEQYF
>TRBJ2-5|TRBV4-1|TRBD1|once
TGCGCCAGCAGCCAGGACAGGGAATCCGGAAAGACCCAGTACTTC
CASSQDRESGKTQYF
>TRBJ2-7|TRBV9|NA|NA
TGTGCCAGCAGCGTATCCTCACGACAAGCTACCGGCGAGCAGTACTTC
CASSVSSRQATGEQYF
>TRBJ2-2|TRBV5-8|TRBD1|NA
TGTGCCAGCAGTTTGGGACAGGGGCCCACCGGGGAGCTGTTTTTT
CASSLGQGPTGELFF